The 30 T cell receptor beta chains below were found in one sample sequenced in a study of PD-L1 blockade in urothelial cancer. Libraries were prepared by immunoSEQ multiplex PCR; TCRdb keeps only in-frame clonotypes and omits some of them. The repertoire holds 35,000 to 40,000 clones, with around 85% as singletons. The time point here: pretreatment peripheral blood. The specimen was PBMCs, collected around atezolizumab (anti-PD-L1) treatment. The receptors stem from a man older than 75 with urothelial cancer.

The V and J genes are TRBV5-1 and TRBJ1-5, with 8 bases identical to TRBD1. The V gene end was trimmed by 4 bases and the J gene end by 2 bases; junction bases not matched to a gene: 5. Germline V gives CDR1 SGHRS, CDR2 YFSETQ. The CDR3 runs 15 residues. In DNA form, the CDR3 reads TGCGCCAGCAGCGTTACGACAGGGGGCAATCAGCCCCAGCATTTT. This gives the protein CASSVTTGGNQPQHF.

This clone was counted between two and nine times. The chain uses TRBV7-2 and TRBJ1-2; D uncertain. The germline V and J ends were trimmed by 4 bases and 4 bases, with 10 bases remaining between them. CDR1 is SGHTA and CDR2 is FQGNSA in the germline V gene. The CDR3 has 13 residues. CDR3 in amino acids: CASSSFTVYGYTF. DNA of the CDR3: TGTGCCAGCAGCTCCTTTACAGTCTATGGCTACACCTTC. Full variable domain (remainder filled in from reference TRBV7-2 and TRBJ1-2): GAGVSQSPSNKVTEKGKDVELRCDPISGHTALYWYRQSLGQGLEFLIYFQGNSAPDKSGLPSDRFSAERTGGSVSTLTIQRTQQEDSAVYLCASSSFTVYGYTFGSGTRLTVV.

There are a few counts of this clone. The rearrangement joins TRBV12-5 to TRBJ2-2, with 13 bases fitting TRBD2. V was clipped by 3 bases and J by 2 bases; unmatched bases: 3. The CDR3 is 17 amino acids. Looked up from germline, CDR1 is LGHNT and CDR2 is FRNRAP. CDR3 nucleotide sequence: TGTGCTAGTGGTTTAACTAGCGGGAGGGCCAACACCGGGGAGCTGTTTTTT. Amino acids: CASGLTSGRANTGELFF.

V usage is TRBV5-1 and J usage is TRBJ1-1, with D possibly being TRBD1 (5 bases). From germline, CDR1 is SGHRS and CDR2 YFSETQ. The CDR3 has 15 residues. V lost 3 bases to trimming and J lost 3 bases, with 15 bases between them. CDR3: CASSSGGTQDTEAFF. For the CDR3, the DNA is TGCGCCAGCAGCTCGGGGGGGACCCAGGACACTGAAGCTTTCTTT.

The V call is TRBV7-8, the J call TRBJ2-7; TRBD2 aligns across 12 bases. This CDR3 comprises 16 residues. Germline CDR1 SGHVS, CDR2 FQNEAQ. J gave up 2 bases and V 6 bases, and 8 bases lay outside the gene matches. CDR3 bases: TGTGCCAGCAGTTCGGCGGCTAGCGGGAGGGCCTACGAGCAGTACTTC. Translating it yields CASSSAASGRAYEQYF.

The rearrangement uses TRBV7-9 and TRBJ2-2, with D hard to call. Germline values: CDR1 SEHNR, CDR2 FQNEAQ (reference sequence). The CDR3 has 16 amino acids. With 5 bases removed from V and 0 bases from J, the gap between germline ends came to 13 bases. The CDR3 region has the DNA TGTGCCAGCAGCGTGATCGCAGGAACGAACACCGGGGAGCTGTTTTTT. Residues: CASSVIAGTNTGELFF.

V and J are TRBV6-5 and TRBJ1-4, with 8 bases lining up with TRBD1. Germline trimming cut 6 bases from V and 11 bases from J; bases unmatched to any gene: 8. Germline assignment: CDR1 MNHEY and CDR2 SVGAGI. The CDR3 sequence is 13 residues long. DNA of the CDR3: TGTGCCAGCAGAGGGCAGGGGGCTGTCAAACTGTTTTTT. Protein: CASRGQGAVKLFF.

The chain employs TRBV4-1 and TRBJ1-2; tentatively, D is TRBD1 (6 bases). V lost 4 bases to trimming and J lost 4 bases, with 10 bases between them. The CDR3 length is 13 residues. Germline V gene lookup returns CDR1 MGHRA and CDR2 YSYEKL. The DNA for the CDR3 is TGCGCCAGCAGCCCACAGGGTACCTATGGCTACACCTTC. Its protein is CASSPQGTYGYTF.

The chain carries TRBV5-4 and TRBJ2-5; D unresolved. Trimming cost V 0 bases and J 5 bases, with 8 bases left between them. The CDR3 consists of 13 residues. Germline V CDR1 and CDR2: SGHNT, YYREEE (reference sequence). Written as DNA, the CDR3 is TGTGCCAGCAGCTTGGCAGTGAGGGAGACCCAGTACTTC. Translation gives CASSLAVRETQYF.

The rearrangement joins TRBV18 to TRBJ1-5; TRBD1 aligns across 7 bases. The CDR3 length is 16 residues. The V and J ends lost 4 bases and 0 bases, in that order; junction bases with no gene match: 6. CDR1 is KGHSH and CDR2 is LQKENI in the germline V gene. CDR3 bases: TGTGCCAGCTCACAACAGGGGCCGGGTAGCAATCAGCCCCAGCATTTT. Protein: CASSQQGPGSNQPQHF.

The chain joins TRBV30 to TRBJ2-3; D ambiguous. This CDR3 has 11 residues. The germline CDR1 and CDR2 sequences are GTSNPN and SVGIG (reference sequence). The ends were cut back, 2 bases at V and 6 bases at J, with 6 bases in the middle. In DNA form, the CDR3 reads TGTGCCTGGAGTTTCAGGGATACGCAGTATTTT. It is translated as CAWSFRDTQYF.

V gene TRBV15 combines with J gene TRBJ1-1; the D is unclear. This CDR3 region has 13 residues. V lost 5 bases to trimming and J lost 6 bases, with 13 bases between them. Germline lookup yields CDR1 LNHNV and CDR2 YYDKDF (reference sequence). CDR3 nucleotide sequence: TGTGCCACCAGCTCCGTAAAATTTTCTGAAGCTTTCTTT. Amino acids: CATSSVKFSEAFF.

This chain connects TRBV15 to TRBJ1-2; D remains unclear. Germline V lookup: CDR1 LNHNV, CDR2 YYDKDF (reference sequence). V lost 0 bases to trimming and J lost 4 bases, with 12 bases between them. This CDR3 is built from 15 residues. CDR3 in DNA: TGTGCCACCAGCAGAGATCGTGGGAGGGCCTATGGCTACACCTTC. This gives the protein CATSRDRGRAYGYTF. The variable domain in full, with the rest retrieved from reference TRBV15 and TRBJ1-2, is DAMVIQNPRYQVTQFGKPVTLSCSQTLNHNVMYWYQQKSSQAPKLLFHYYDKDFNNEADTPDNFQSRRPNTSFCFLDIRSPGLGDTAMYLCATSRDRGRAYGYTFGSGTRLTVV.

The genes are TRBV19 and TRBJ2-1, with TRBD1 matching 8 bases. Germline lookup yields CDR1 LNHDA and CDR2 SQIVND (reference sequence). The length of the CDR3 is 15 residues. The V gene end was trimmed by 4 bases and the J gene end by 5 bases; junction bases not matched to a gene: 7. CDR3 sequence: CASSTSPTGDNEQFF. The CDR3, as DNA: TGTGCCAGTAGTACCAGCCCGACAGGGGACAATGAGCAGTTCTTC.

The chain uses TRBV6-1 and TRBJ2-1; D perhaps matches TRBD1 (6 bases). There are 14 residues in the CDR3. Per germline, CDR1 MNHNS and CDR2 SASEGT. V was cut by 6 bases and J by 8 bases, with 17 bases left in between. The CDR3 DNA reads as TGTGCCAGCAGGGGGACAATGGGCTGGCATGAGCAGTTCTTC. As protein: CASRGTMGWHEQFF.

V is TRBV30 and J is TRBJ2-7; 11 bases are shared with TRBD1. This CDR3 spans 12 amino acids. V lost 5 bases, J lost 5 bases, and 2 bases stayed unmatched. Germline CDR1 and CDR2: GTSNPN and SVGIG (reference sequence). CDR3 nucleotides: TGTGCCTGGGGGACAGGGGGTAACGAGCAGTACTTC. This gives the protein CAWGTGGNEQYF.

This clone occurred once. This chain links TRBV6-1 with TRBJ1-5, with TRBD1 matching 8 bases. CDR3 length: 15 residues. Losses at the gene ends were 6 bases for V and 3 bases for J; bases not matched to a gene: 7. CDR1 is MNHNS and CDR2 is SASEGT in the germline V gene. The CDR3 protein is CASRGTGNFNQPQHF. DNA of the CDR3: TGTGCCAGCAGGGGGACAGGAAACTTCAATCAGCCCCAGCATTTT.

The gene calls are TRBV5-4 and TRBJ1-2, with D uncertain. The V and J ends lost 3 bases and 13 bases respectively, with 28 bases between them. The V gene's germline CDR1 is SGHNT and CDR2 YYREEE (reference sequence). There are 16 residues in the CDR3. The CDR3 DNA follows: TGTGCCAGCAGCTCCACCCGACTGTCCGTTATAAAGCGGGCCACCTTC. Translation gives CASSSTRLSVIKRATF.

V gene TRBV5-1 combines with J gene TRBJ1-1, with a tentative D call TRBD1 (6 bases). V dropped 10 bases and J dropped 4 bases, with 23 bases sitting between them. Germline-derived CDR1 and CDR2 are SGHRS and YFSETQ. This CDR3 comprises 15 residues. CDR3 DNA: TGCGCCGGGGGCGGAAGCTCATACAGGGTCACTGAAGCTTTCTTT. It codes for CAGGGSSYRVTEAFF.

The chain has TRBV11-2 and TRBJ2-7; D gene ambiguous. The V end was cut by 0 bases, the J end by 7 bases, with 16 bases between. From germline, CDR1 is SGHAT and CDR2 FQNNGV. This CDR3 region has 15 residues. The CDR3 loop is CASSLDTNPSREQYF. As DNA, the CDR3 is TGTGCCAGCAGCTTAGATACAAACCCGTCGAGGGAGCAGTACTTC.

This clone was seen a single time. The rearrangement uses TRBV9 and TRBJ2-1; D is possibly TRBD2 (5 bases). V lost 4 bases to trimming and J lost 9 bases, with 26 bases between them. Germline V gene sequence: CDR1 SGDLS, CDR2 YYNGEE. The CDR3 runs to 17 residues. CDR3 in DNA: TGTGCCAGCAGCTCGGATAAGGCGGGTCCCCGTCGGGTTGAGCAGTTCTTC. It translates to CASSSDKAGPRRVEQFF. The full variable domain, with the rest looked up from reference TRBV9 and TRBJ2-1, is DSGVTQTPKHLITATGQRVTLRCSPRSGDLSVYWYQQSLDQGLQFLIQYYNGEERAKGNILERFSAQQFPDLHSELNLSSLELGDSALYFCASSSDKAGPRRVEQFFGPGTRLTVL.

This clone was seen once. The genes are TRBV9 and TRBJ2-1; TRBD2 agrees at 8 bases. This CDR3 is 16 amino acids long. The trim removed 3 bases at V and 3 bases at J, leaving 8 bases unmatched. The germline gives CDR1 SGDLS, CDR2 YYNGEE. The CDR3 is CASSALAEGFYNEQFF. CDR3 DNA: TGTGCCAGCAGCGCACTAGCGGAGGGCTTCTACAATGAGCAGTTCTTC.

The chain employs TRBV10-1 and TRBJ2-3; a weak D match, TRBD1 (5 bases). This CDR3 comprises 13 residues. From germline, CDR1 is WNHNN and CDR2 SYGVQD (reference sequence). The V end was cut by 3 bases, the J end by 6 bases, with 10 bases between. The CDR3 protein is CASSDRTPDTQYF. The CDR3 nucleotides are TGCGCCAGCAGTGATCGGACACCGGATACGCAGTATTTT.

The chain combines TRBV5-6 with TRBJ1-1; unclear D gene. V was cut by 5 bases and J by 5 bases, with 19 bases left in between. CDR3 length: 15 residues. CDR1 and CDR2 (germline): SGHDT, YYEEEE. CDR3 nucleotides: TGTGCCAGCAGTCAGCCGGGTACAGAGGGAACTGAAGCTTTCTTT. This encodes CASSQPGTEGTEAFF.

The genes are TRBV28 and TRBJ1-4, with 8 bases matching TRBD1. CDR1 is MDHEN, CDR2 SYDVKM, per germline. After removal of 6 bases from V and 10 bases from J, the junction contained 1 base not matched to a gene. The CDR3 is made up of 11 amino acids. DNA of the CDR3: TGTGCCAGCAGGACAGGGGCAAAACTGTTTTTT. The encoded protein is CASRTGAKLFF. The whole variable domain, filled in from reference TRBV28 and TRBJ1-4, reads DVKVTQSSRYLVKRTGEKVFLECVQDMDHENMFWYRQDPGLGLRLIYFSYDVKMKEKGDIPEGYSVSREKKERFSLILESASTNQTSMYLCASRTGAKLFFGSGTQLSVL.

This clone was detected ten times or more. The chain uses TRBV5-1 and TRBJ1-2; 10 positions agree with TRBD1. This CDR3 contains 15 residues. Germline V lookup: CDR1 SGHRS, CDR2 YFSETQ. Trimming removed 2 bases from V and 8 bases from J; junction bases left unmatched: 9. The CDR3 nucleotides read TGCGCCAGCAGCTTCCGTGGACAGGGGGAAAGGGGCTACACCTTC. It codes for CASSFRGQGERGYTF.

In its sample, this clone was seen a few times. This chain's CDR3 is CASSFLAGVYNEQFF. The DNA of the CDR3 is TGTGCCAGCAGCTTTCTAGCGGGGGTCTACAATGAGCAGTTCTTC. The genes are TRBV7-2 and TRBJ2-1, with 10 positions matching TRBD2. V gave up 3 bases and J gave up 3 bases; unmatched junction bases: 2. The CDR3 is made up of 15 amino acids. CDR1 is SGHTA, CDR2 FQGNSA, per germline.

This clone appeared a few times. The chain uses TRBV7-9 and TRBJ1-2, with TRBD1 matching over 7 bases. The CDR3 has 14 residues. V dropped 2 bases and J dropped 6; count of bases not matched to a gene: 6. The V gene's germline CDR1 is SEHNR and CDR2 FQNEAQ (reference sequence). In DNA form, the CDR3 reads TGTGCCAGCAGCTTAATGGGGACAGAGAATGGCTACACCTTC. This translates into CASSLMGTENGYTF. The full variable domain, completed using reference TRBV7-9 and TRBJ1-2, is DTGVSQNPRHKITKRGQNVTFRCDPISEHNRLYWYRQTLGQGPEFLTYFQNEAQLEKSRLLSDRFSAERPKGSFSTLEIQRTEQGDSAMYLCASSLMGTENGYTFGSGTRLTVV.

The CDR3 loop reads CASRSRIGDSYNEQFF. CDR3 coding DNA: TGTGCCAGCAGGTCACGGATCGGAGACTCCTACAATGAGCAGTTCTTC. V and J are TRBV6-6 and TRBJ2-1; D not certain. The V gene lost 6 bases and the J gene lost 0 bases, with 15 bases spanning the gap. The germline CDR1 and CDR2 sequences are MNHNY and SVGAGI (reference sequence). The CDR3 extends over 16 amino acids.

The DNA of the CDR3 is TGTGCCAGTAGTTCACTAGCGAGCGATGAGCAGTTCTTC. The encoded protein is CASSSLASDEQFF. The chain couples TRBV19 to TRBJ2-1, with 7 bases lining up with TRBD2. The CDR3 is made up of 13 amino acids. The V gene's germline CDR1 is LNHDA and CDR2 SQIVND (reference sequence). V shed 5 bases, J shed 8 bases, and the junction held 6 bases outside the gene matches.